This T cell receptor beta chain was captured in a study of cytomegalovirus exposure and HLA in healthy donors. V lost 3 bases and J lost 5, with 29 bases in between. The CDR3 consists of 19 residues. Per the germline V gene, CDR1 is LGHNA and CDR2 is YSLEER. The PCR contained 60 Vbeta and 13 Jbeta primers. This table comes from immunoSEQ multiplex PCR, and its TCRdb copy is limited to in-frame clones, with some not included. The sample has fewer than 150,000 clones, approximately 80% seen once. The source is a man in his forties or fifties in good health and CMV-seropositive. Material for sequencing was PBMCs. The chain combines TRBV4-3 with TRBJ2-7, with D perhaps TRBD2 (5 bases). The DNA of the CDR3 is TGCGCCAGCAGCCACCGCAAACCGAGGGAGCTCGACAAGGGTCACGAGCAGTACTTC. It specifies CASSHRKPRELDKGHEQYF.